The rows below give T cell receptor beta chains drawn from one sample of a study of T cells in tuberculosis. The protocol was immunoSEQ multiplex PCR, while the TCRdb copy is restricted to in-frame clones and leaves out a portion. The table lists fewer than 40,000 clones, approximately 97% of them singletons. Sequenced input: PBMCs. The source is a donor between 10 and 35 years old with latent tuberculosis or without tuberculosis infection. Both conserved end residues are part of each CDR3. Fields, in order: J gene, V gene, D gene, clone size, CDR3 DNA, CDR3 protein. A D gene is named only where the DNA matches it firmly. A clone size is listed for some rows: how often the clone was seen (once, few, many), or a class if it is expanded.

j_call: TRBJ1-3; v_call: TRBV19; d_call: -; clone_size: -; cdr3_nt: TGTGCCAGTAGTATCCGAACAGGGATCGCTGGAAACACCATATATTTT; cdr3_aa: CASSIRTGIAGNTIYF
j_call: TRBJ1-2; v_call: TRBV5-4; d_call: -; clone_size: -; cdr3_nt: TGTGCCAGTAGCCCAGTCCCAGGAGGAGGCTATGGCTACACCTTC; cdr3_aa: CASSPVPGGGYGYTF
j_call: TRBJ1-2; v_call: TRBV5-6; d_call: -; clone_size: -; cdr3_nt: TGTGCCAGCAGCTTGGGGGGCGGCTATGGCTACACCTTC; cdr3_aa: CASSLGGGYGYTF
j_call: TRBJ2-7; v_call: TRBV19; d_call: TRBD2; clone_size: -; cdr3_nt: TGTGCCAGTAGTATAGCTGGCGGGAGGAACGAGCAGTACTTC; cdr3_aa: CASSIAGGRNEQYF
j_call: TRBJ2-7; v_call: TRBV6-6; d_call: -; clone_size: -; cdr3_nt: TGTGCCAGCAGTTACAAGCTGAGGTCGCATGAGCAGTACTTC; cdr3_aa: CASSYKLRSHEQYF
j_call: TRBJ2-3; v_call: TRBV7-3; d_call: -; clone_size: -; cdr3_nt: TGTGCCAGCAGCTTTGCCGGGGGGCGCGGAGATACGCAGTATTTT; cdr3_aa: CASSFAGGRGDTQYF
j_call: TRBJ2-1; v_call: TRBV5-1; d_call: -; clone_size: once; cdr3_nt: TGCGCCAGCAGTTCAACGGGAAGGGCCGCCTACAATGAGCAGTTCTTC; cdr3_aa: CASSSTGRAAYNEQFF
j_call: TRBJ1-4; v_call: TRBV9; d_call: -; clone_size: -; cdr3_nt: TGTGCCAGCAGCGTAGGCAGCGAGGGTAATGAAAAACTGTTTTTT; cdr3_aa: CASSVGSEGNEKLFF
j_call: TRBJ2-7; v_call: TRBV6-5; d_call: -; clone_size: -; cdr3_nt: TGTGCCAGCAGTTACGCCCACGGGGACTACGAGCAGTACTTC; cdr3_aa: CASSYAHGDYEQYF
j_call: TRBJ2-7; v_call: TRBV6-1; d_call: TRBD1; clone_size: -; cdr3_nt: TGTGCCAGCAGTGTGGGACAGGGGGCGAGGGAGCAGTACTTC; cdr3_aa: CASSVGQGAREQYF
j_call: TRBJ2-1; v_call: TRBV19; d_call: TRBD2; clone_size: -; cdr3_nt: TGTGCCAGTAGGGTAGCGGGCGTCAATGAGCAGTTCTTC; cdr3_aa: CASRVAGVNEQFF
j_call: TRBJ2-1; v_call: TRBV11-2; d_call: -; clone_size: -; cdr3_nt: TGTGCCAGCAGCAACAGGGTTTATTCCTACAATGAGCAGTTCTTC; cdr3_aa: CASSNRVYSYNEQFF
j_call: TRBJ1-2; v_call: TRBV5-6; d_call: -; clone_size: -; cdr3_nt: TGTGCCAGCCTCCAAGGGGCAGTCGAAAGAAATGGCTACACCTTC; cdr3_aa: CASLQGAVERNGYTF
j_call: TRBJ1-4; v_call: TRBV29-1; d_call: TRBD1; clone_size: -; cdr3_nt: TGCAGCGTTCTACTTCCGGGACAGGGCGCTGAAAAACTGTTTTTT; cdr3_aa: CSVLLPGQGAEKLFF
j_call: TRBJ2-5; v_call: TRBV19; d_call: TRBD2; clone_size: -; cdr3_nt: TGTGCCAGTAGTTACACTGCTAGCGGGGACCAAGAGACCCAGTACTTC; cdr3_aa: CASSYTASGDQETQYF
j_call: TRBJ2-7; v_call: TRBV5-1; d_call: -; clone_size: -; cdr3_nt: TGCGCCAGCAGCCGGATAGACAGCTACGAGCAGTACTTC; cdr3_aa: CASSRIDSYEQYF
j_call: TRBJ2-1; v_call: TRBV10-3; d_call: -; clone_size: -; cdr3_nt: TGTGCCATCAGTGATCCAGGGGTGGGAACGGCTGAGCAGTTCTTC; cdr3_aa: CAISDPGVGTAEQFF
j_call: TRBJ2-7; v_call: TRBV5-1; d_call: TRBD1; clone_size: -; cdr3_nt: TGCGCCAGCAGCTACCCGGGACAGGGGATCTACGAGCAGTACTTC; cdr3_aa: CASSYPGQGIYEQYF
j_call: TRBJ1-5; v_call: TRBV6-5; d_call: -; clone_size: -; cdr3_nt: TGTGCCAGCAGTCTACAGCCGTATAGCAATCAGCCCCAGCATTTT; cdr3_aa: CASSLQPYSNQPQHF
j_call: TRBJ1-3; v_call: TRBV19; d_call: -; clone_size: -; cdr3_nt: TGTGCCAGTAGTATTAGCGGGGCGCCGACTGGAAACACCATATATTTT; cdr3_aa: CASSISGAPTGNTIYF
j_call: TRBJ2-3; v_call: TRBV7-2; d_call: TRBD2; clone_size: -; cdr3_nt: TGTGCCAGCAGCTTAGGGTTTCTAGCGGGGGGGCTAGATACGCAGTATTTT; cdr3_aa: CASSLGFLAGGLDTQYF
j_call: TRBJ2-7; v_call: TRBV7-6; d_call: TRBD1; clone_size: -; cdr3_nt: TGTGCCAGCAGCTCGGGACAGTCCTACGAGCAGTACTTC; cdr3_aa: CASSSGQSYEQYF
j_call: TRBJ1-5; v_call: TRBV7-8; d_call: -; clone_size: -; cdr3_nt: TGTGCCAGCAGCTTAGAGACACCTTATAGCAATCAGCCCCAGCATTTT; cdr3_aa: CASSLETPYSNQPQHF
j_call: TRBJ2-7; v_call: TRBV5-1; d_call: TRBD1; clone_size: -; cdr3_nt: TGCGCCAGCAGCTCCCCAGGGGGCTACGAGCAGTACTTC; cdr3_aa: CASSSPGGYEQYF